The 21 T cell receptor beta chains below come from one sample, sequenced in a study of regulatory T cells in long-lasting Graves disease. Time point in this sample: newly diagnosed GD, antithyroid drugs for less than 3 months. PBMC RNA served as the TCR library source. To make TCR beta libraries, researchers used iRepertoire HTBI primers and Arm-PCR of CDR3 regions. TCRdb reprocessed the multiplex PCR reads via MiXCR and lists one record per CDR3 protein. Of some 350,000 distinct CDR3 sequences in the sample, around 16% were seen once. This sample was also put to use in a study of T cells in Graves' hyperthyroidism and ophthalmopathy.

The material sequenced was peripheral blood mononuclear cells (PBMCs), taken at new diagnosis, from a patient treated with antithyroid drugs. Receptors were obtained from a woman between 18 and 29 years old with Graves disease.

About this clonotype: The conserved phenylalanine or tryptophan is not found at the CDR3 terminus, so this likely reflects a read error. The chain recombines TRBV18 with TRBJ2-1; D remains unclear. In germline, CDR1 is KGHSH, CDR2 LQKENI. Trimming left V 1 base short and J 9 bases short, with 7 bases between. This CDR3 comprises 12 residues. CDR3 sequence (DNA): TGTGCCAGCTCACCACGTTTAGGTGAGCAGTTCCTC. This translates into CASSPRLGEQFL.

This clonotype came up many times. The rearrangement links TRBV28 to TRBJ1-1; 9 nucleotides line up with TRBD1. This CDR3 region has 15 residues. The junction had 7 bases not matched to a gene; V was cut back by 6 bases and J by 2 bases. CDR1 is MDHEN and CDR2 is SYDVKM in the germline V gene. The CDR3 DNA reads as TGTGCCAGCAGCACGCCGACAGGGGGAAACACTGAAGCTTTCTTT. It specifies CASSTPTGGNTEAFF.

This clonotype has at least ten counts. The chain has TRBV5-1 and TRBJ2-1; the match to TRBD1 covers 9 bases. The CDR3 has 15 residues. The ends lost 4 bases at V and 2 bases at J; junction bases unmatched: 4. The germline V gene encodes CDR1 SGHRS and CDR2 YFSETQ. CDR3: CASSGTGNPYNEQFF. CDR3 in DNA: TGCGCCAGCAGCGGGACAGGGAACCCCTACAATGAGCAGTTCTTC.

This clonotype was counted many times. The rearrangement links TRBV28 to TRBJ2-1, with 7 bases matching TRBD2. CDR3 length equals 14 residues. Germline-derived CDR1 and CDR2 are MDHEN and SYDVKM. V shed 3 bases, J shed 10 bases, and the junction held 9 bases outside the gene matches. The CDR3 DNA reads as TGTGCCAGCAGTTTGTGGGGGGGGAGAGAGGAGCAGTTCTTC. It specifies CASSLWGGREEQFF.

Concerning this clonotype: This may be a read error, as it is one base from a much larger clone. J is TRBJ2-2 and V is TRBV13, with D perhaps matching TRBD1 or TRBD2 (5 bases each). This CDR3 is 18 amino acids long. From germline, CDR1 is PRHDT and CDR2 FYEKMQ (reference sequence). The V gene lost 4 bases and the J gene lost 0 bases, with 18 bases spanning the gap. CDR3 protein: CASSSPRKGTANTGELFF. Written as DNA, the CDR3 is TGTGCCAGCAGCTCCCCCCGTAAAGGGACGGCGAACACCGGGGAGCTGTTTTTT. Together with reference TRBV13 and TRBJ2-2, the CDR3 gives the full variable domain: AAGVIQSPRHLIKEKRETATLKCYPIPRHDTVYWYQQGPGQDPQFLISFYEKMQSDKGSIPDRFSAQQFSDYHSELNMSSLELGDSALYFCASSSPRKGTANTGELFFGEGSRLTVL.

CDR3 protein: CASSIGTGGVDTEAFF. CDR3 bases: TGTGCCAGTAGTATCGGGACAGGGGGCGTCGACACTGAAGCTTTCTTT. The chain combines TRBV19 with TRBJ1-1, with 12 bases matching TRBD1. This CDR3 is built from 16 residues. V shed 3 bases and J 3 bases; nucleotides not matched to a gene: 5. Germline CDR1 LNHDA, CDR2 SQIVND (reference sequence).

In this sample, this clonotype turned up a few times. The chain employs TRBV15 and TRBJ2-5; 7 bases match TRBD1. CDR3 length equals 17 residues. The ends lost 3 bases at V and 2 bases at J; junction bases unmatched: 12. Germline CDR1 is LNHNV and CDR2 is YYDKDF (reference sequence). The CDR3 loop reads CATSSEYRGPGQETQYF. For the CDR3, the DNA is TGTGCCACCAGCAGCGAGTACAGGGGTCCCGGACAAGAGACCCAGTACTTC.

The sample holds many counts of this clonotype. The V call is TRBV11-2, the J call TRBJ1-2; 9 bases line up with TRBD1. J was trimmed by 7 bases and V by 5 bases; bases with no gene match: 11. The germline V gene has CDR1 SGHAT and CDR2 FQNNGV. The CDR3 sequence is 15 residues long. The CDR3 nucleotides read TGTGCCAGCAGCACTAATCGGGGGGACAGGGTTGGCTACACCTTC. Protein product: CASSTNRGDRVGYTF.

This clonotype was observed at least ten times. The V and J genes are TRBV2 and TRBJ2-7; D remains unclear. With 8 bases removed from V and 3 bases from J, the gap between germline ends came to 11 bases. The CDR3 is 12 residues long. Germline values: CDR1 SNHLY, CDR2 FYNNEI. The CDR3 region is CASLGDLYEQYF. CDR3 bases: TGTGCCAGCCTCGGAGACCTCTACGAGCAGTACTTC. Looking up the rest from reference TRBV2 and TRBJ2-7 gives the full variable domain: EPEVTQTPSHQVTQMGQEVILRCVPISNHLYFYWYRQILGQKVEFLVSFYNNEISEKSEIFDDQFSVERPDGSNFTLKIRSTKLEDSAMYFCASLGDLYEQYFGPGTRLTVT.

CDR3 in amino acids: CASSSRPGTGMNTEAFF. The DNA of the CDR3 is TGTGCCAGCAGCTCCCGTCCCGGGACAGGGATGAACACTGAAGCTTTCTTT. This chain uses TRBV5-4 with TRBJ1-1, with TRBD1 matching over 9 bases. Unmatched junction bases numbered 9, after V lost 3 bases and J lost 0 bases. The CDR3 runs to 17 residues. The germline CDR1 and CDR2 sequences are SGHNT and YYREEE (reference sequence).

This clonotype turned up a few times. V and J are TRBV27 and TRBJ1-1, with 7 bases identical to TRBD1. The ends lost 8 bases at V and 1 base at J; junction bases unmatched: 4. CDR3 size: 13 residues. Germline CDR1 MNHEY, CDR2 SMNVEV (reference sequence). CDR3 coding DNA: TGTGCCAGCCAGGGGGGAGCGAACACTGAAGCTTTCTTT. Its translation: CASQGGANTEAFF.

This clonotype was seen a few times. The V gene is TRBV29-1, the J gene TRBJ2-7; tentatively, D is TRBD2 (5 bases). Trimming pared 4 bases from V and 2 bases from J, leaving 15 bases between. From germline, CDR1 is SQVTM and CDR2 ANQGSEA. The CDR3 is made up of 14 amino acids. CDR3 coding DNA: TGCAGCGTTGCTGGATGGACTGCTACCTACGAGCAGTACTTC. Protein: CSVAGWTATYEQYF.

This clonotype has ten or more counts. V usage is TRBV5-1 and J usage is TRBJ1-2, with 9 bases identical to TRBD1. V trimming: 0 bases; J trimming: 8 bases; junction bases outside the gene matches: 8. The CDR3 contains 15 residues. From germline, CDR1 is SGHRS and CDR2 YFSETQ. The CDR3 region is CASSLVAGQGLGYTF. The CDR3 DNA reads TGCGCCAGCAGCTTGGTGGCTGGACAGGGGCTAGGCTACACCTTC. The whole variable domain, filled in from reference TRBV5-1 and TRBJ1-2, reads KAGVTQTPRYLIKTRGQQVTLSCSPISGHRSVSWYQQTPGQGLQFLFEYFSETQRNKGNFPGRFSGRQFSNSRSEMNVSTLELGDSALYLCASSLVAGQGLGYTFGSGTRLTVV.

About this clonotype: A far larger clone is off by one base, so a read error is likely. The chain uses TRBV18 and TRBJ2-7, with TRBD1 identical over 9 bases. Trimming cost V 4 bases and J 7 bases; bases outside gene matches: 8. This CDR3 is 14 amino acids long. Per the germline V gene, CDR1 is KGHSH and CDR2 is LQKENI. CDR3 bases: TGTGCCAGCTCACTAGAAACAGGGGGCCATGAGCAGTACTTC. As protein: CASSLETGGHEQYF.

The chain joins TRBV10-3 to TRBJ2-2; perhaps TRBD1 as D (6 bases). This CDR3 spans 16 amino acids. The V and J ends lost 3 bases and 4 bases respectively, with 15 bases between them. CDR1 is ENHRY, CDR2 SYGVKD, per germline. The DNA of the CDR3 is TGTGCCATCAGTGATAACAGGGATTTGCGCACCGGGGAGCTGTTTTTT. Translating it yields CAISDNRDLRTGELFF.

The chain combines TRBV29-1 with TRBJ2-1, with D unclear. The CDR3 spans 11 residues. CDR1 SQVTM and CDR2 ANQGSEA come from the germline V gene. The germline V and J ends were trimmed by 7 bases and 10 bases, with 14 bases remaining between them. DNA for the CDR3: TGCAGCGCAGAATCTGGGAAGGAGCAGTTCTTC. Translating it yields CSAESGKEQFF.

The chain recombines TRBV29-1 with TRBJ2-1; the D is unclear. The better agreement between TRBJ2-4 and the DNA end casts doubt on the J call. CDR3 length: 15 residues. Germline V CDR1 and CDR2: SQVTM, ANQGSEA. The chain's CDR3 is CSVYHKVGAKNIQYF. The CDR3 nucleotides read TGCAGCGTTTACCACAAAGTGGGGGCCAAAAACATTCAGTACTTC.

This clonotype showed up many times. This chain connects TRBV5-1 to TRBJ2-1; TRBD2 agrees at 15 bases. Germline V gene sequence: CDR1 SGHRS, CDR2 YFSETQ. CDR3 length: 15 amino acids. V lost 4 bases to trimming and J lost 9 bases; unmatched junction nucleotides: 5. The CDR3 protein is CASSRTSGGAAEQFF. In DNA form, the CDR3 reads TGCGCCAGCAGCAGGACTAGCGGGGGGGCGGCTGAGCAGTTCTTC.

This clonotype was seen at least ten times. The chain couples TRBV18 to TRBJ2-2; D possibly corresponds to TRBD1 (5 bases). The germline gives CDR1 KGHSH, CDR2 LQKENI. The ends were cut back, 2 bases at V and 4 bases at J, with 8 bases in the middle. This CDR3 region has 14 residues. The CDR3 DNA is TGTGCCAGCTCACCAAATAGGGGCACCGGGGAGCTGTTTTTT. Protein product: CASSPNRGTGELFF. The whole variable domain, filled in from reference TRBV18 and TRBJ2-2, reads NAGVMQNPRHLVRRRGQEARLRCSPMKGHSHVYWYRQLPEEGLKFMVYLQKENIIDESGMPKERFSAEFPKEGPSILRIQQVVRGDSAAYFCASSPNRGTGELFFGEGSRLTVL.

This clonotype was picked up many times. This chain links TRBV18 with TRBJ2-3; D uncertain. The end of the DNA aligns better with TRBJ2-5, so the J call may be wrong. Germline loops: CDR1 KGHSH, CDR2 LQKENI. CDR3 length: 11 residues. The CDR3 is CASSLKGTQYF. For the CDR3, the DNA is TGTGCCAGCTCTCTGAAGGGGACCCAGTACTTC.

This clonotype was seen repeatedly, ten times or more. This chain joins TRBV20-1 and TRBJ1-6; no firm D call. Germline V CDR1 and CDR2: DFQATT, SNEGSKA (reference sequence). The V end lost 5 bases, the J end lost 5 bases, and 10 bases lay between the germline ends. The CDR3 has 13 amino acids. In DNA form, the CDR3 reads TGCAGTGCTCGGACTGAAAATAATTCACCCCTCCACTTT. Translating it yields CSARTENNSPLHF.